Each of the 21 T cell receptor beta chains below was sequenced from the same sample in a study of T-cell memory formation after mild COVID-19. TCRdb ran MiXCR on the 5' RACE reads and lists one entry per CDR3 protein. The data contain 100,000 to 140,000 distinct CDR3 sequences, 13% to 15% of them seen just once; the ten biggest clones take up roughly 40%. The sequencing sample was made of PBMCs or a T cell subset sorted from them (not recorded which). Receptors were obtained from a man between 18 and 35 years old who had mild COVID-19 (a few samples of this study predate the infection). Cell type and time point are not known.

This clonotype was observed many times. The J gene is TRBJ2-5, the V gene TRBV4-3; 7 bases are a match to TRBD2. Germline trimming cut 0 bases from V and 5 bases from J; bases unmatched to any gene: 6. This CDR3 is 15 amino acids long. Germline V lookup: CDR1 LGHNA, CDR2 YSLEER. The CDR3 loop is CASSQDYGGMETQYF. CDR3 DNA: TGCGCCAGCAGCCAAGATTACGGGGGGATGGAGACCCAGTACTTC.

The chain couples TRBV21-1 to TRBJ2-3; the tabulated D call, TRBD1, remains unverified against the DNA. TRBV21-1 is annotated as a pseudogene. This CDR3 has 16 amino acids. The CDR3 protein is CASSKGSARPTDTQYF. The CDR3 nucleotides read TGTGCCAGCAGCAAAGGGTCAGCACGCCCCACAGATACGCAGTATTTT.

This clonotype was counted a few times. This chain connects TRBV7-9 to TRBJ2-7; D is unresolved. V was cut by 6 bases and J by 0 bases, with 6 bases left in between. CDR1 and CDR2 (germline): SEHNR, FQNEAQ (reference sequence). This CDR3 has 12 residues. The CDR3 DNA is TGTGCCAGCAGTTCCGTCTCCTACGAGCAGTACTTC. It is translated as CASSSVSYEQYF.

Turning to this clonotype: Germline is not matched at one junction end, which may reflect a read error. The rearrangement links TRBV9 to TRBJ1-4; D gene unclear. Germline CDR1 and CDR2: SGDLS and YYNGEE. The CDR3 has 15 residues. In DNA form, the CDR3 reads TGTGACAGCAGCGATACGGGGAATGAGGGTCGAAAACTGTTTTTT. This gives the protein CDSSDTGNEGRKLFF.

This clonotype was seen more than once but under ten times. This chain links TRBV2 with TRBJ2-2; D unclear. The CDR3 runs 13 residues. The V end was cut by 7 bases, the J end by 2 bases, with 8 bases between. Germline V gives CDR1 SNHLY, CDR2 FYNNEI. The CDR3 sequence: CASTSLNTGELFF. CDR3 sequence (DNA): TGTGCCAGCACAAGCCTAAACACCGGGGAGCTGTTTTTT.

The table lists this clonotype with a few counts. The gene calls are TRBV5-1 and TRBJ2-7; 8 nucleotides align to TRBD1. J was trimmed by 0 bases and V by 6 bases; bases with no gene match: 8. This CDR3 is built from 15 residues. CDR1 is SGHRS and CDR2 is YFSETQ in the germline V gene. The chain's CDR3 is CASKQGVGNSYEQYV. CDR3 in DNA: TGCGCCAGCAAACAGGGGGTAGGGAACTCCTACGAGCAGTACGTC.

V usage is TRBV13 and J usage is TRBJ2-5, with 10 bases identical to TRBD2. The length of the CDR3 is 15 residues. Germline assignment: CDR1 PRHDT and CDR2 FYEKMQ (reference sequence). V was clipped by 1 base and J by 3 bases; unmatched bases: 2. The CDR3 sequence: CASSLVAGGEETQYF. For the CDR3, the DNA is TGTGCCAGCAGCTTAGTAGCGGGGGGCGAAGAGACCCAGTACTTC.

The J gene is TRBJ2-5, the V gene TRBV27; maybe TRBD2 (5 bases). The germline V gene encodes CDR1 MNHEY and CDR2 SMNVEV (reference sequence). The CDR3 spans 14 residues. Trimming stripped 5 bases from V and 5 bases from J, with 15 bases between. CDR3 coding DNA: TGTGCCAGCAGTCCCCGGACTGTGGGGGAGACCCAGTACTTC. Encoded protein: CASSPRTVGETQYF.

This clonotype was detected many times. The chain is built from TRBV7-2 and TRBJ2-3, with 9 bases matching TRBD2. Trimming took 2 bases from V and 3 from J; bases not matched to a gene: 0. The CDR3 runs 14 residues. CDR1 and CDR2 (germline): SGHTA, FQGNSA. The CDR3 region has the DNA TGTGCCAGCAGCTTAAGCGGGGGGACAGATACGCAGTATTTT. This codes for CASSLSGGTDTQYF.

J is TRBJ2-3 and V is TRBV9; 7 nucleotides align to TRBD1. The CDR3 length is 16 residues. Losses at the gene ends were 3 bases for V and 1 base for J; bases not matched to a gene: 8. In germline, CDR1 is SGDLS, CDR2 YYNGEE. As DNA, the CDR3 is TGTGCCAGCAGCGGAAAAACAGGGGTTCGCACAGATACGCAGTATTTT. This codes for CASSGKTGVRTDTQYF. Together with reference TRBV9 and TRBJ2-3, the CDR3 gives the full variable domain: DSGVTQTPKHLITATGQRVTLRCSPRSGDLSVYWYQQSLDQGLQFLIQYYNGEERAKGNILERFSAQQFPDLHSELNLSSLELGDSALYFCASSGKTGVRTDTQYFGPGTRLTVL.

The chain joins TRBV12-3 or TRBV12-4 to TRBJ2-2; TRBD1 might be the D (6 bases). The CDR3 has 15 residues. V lost 7 bases to trimming and J lost 0 bases, with 12 bases between them. The CDR3 region has the DNA TGTGCCAGCACAACCGGGACATCGAACACCGGGGAGCTGTTTTTT. Translation: CASTTGTSNTGELFF.

This clonotype was picked up a small number of times. CDR3 DNA: TGCGCCAGCAGCGCCGCGGGGAACACTGAAGCTTTCTTT. This gives the protein CASSAAGNTEAFF. The chain has TRBV5-1 and TRBJ1-1; no clear D. Germline CDR1 and CDR2: SGHRS and YFSETQ. The ends were cut back, 4 bases at V and 1 base at J, with 8 bases in the middle. The CDR3 covers 13 residues. The variable domain in full, with the rest retrieved from reference TRBV5-1 and TRBJ1-1, is KAGVTQTPRYLIKTRGQQVTLSCSPISGHRSVSWYQQTPGQGLQFLFEYFSETQRNKGNFPGRFSGRQFSNSRSEMNVSTLELGDSALYLCASSAAGNTEAFFGQGTRLTVV.

The chain has TRBV7-2 and TRBJ1-4; TRBD1 matches 7 bases. The ends lost 3 bases at V and 6 bases at J; junction bases unmatched: 10. The CDR3 sequence is 16 residues long. Germline V gives CDR1 SGHTA, CDR2 FQGNSA. CDR3 loop: CASSLPGGYEDEKLFF. The CDR3 DNA reads TGTGCCAGCAGCTTGCCAGGGGGATATGAGGATGAAAAACTGTTTTTT.

The sample holds a few counts of this clonotype. The chain combines TRBV27 with TRBJ1-2, with D tentatively TRBD1 (5 bases). Trimming stripped 3 bases from V and 5 bases from J, with 16 bases between. This CDR3 spans 15 amino acids. Per the germline V gene, CDR1 is MNHEY and CDR2 is SMNVEV (reference sequence). This chain's CDR3 is CASSFGGGRGYGYTF. CDR3 bases: TGTGCCAGCAGTTTTGGCGGCGGCCGGGGGTATGGCTACACCTTC.

The table lists this clonotype with a few counts. The chain employs TRBV7-2 and TRBJ2-7; D gene unclear. There are 11 residues in the CDR3. V lost 5 bases to trimming and J lost 3 bases, with 5 bases between them. Germline V lookup: CDR1 SGHTA, CDR2 FQGNSA. CDR3 bases: TGTGCCAGCAGCCAATACTACGAGCAGTACTTC. This translates into CASSQYYEQYF.

This clonotype was detected a few times. V usage is TRBV3-1 and J usage is TRBJ1-2; 7 nucleotides match TRBD1. The CDR3 is 15 amino acids. The V gene end was trimmed by 3 bases and the J gene end by 1 base; junction bases not matched to a gene: 5. The germline gives CDR1 LGHDT, CDR2 YNNKEL (reference sequence). Here the CDR3 reads CASSHGTEFNYGYTF. Here the CDR3 DNA reads TGTGCCAGCAGCCACGGGACAGAATTTAACTATGGCTACACCTTC.

This clonotype was counted at least ten times. This rearrangement joins TRBV7-6 to TRBJ2-3; D is unresolved. Germline V gene sequence: CDR1 SGHVS, CDR2 FNYEAQ. This CDR3 is built from 15 residues. V was pared by 7 bases and J by 3 bases, with 17 bases between. The CDR3 reads CASTPGALPTDTQYF. The CDR3 region has the DNA TGTGCCAGCACCCCCGGAGCTCTTCCTACAGATACGCAGTATTTT.

The table lists this clonotype with many counts. V and J are TRBV7-9 and TRBJ1-6; 7 bases agree with TRBD1. With 5 bases clipped from V and 9 bases from J, the junction kept 7 bases outside the gene matches. The germline CDR1 and CDR2 sequences are SEHNR and FQNEAQ (reference sequence). The CDR3 totals 14 residues. The CDR3 sequence is CASSLDRDFSPLHF. CDR3 DNA sequence: TGTGCCAGCAGCCTCGACAGGGATTTTTCACCCCTCCACTTT. The full variable domain, rest sourced from reference TRBV7-9 and TRBJ1-6, is DTGVSQNPRHKITKRGQNVTFRCDPISEHNRLYWYRQTLGQGPEFLTYFQNEAQLEKSRLLSDRFSAERPKGSFSTLEIQRTEQGDSAMYLCASSLDRDFSPLHFGNGTRLTVT.

This chain connects TRBV12-3 or TRBV12-4 to TRBJ2-2; no definite D call. Trimming took off 8 bases at V and 1 base at J, with 8 bases between the two ends. The CDR3 is 13 amino acids. The CDR3 sequence is CASSAGNTGELFF. The CDR3 region has the DNA TGTGCCAGCTCGGCAGGGAACACCGGGGAGCTGTTTTTT.

This clonotype appeared a few times. The rearrangement joins TRBV6-2 or TRBV6-3 to TRBJ1-6; D is perhaps TRBD1 (6 bases). The CDR3 is 12 amino acids. The ends were cut back, 5 bases at V and 15 bases at J, with 14 bases in the middle. Germline lookup yields CDR1 MNHEY and CDR2 SVGEGT. The CDR3 spells CASSEGGWNLHF. The CDR3 region has the DNA TGTGCCAGCAGTGAAGGGGGGTGGAACCTCCACTTT.

CDR3 in amino acids: CASSLVGDRSYNEQFF. In DNA form, the CDR3 reads TGTGCCAGCAGCTTAGTTGGGGACCGCTCCTACAATGAGCAGTTCTTC. The chain combines TRBV11-2 with TRBJ2-1; TRBD1 or TRBD2 may be the D gene (5 bases each). V was cut by 1 base and J by 0 bases, with 10 bases left in between. This CDR3 contains 16 residues. In germline, CDR1 is SGHAT, CDR2 FQNNGV.